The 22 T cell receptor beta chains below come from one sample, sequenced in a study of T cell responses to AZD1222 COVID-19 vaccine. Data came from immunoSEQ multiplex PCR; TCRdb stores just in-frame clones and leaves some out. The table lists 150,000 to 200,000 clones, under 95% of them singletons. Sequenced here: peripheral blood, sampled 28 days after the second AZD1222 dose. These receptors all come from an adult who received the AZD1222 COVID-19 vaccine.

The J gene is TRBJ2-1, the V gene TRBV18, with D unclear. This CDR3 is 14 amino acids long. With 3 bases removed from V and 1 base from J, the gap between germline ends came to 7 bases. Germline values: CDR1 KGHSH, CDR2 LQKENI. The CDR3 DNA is TGTGCCAGCTCACCCTACGATTCCTACAATGAGCAGTTCTTC. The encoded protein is CASSPYDSYNEQFF.

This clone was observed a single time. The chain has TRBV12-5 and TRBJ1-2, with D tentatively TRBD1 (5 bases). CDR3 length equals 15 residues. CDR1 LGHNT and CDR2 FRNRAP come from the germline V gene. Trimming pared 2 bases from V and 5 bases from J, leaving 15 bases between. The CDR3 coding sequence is TGTGCTAGTGGTTTGATCGGCAGGGTAGCATATGGCTACACCTTC. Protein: CASGLIGRVAYGYTF.

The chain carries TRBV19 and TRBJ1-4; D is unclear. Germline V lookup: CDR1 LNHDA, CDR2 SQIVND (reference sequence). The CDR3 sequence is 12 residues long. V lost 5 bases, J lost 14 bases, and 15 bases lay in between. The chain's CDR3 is CASSSRTADLFF. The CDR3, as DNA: TGTGCCAGTAGTTCTCGGACGGCCGACCTGTTTTTT.

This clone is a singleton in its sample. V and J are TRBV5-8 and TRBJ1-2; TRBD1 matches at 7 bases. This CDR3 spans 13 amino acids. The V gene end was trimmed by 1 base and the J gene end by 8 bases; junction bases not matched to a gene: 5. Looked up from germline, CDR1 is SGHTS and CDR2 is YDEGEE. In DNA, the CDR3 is TGTGCCAGCAGCTTGAGAGGGGGCCTCGGCTACACCTTC. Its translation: CASSLRGGLGYTF.

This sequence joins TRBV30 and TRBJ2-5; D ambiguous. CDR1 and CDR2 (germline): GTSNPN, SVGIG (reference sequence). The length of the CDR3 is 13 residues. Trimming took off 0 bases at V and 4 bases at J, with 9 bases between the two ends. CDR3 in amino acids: CAWSVTHRETQYF. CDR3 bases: TGTGCCTGGAGTGTAACGCACCGAGAGACCCAGTACTTC.

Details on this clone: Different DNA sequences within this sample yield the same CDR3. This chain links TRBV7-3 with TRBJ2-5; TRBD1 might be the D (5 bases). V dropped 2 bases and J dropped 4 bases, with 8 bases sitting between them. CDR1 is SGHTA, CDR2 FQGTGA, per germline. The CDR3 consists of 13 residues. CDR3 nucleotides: TGTGCCAGCAGCTTAGGGGCCCGAGAGACCCAGTACTTC. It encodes CASSLGARETQYF.

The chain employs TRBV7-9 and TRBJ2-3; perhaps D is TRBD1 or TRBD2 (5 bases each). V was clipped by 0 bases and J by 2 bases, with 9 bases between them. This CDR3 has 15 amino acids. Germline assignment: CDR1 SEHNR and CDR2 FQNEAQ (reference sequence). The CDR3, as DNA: TGTGCCAGCAGCTTAGCCGGGACCGACACAGATACGCAGTATTTT. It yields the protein CASSLAGTDTDTQYF.

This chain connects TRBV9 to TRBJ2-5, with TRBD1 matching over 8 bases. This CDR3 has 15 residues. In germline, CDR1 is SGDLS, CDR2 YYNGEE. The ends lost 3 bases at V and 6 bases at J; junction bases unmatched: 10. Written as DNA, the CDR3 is TGTGCCAGCAGCGCCAGGGACAGGTCGTTTCAGACCCAGTACTTC. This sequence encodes CASSARDRSFQTQYF.

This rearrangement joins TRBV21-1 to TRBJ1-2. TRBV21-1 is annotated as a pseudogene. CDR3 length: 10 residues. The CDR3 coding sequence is TGTGCCAGCAACAAGAATGGCTACACCTTC. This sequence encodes CASNKNGYTF.

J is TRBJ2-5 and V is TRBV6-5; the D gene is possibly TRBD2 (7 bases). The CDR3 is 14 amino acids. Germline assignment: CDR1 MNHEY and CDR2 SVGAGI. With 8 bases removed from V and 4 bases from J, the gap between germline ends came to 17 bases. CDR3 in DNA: TGTGCCAGCCCCGGGGAGGGGGGGCGAGAGACCCAGTACTTC. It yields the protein CASPGEGGRETQYF.

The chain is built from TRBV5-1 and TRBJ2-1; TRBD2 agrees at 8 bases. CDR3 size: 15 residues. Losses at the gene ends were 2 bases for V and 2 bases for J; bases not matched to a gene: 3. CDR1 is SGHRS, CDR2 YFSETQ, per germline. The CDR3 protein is CASSFGGAPYNEQFF. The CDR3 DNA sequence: TGCGCCAGCAGCTTCGGGGGGGCCCCCTACAATGAGCAGTTCTTC. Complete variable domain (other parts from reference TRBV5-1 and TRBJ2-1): KAGVTQTPRYLIKTRGQQVTLSCSPISGHRSVSWYQQTPGQGLQFLFEYFSETQRNKGNFPGRFSGRQFSNSRSEMNVSTLELGDSALYLCASSFGGAPYNEQFFGPGTRLTVL.

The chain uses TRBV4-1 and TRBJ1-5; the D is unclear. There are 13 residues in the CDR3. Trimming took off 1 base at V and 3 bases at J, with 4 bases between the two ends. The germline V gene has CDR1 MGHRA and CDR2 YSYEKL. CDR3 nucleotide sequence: TGCGCCAGCAGCCAAGGGACCAATCAGCCCCAGCATTTT. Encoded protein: CASSQGTNQPQHF.

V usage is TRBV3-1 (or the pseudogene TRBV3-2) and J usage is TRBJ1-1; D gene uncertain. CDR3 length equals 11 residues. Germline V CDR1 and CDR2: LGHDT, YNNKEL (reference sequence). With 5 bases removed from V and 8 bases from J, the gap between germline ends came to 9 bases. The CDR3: CASSTVREAFF. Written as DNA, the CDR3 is TGTGCCAGCAGCACAGTTCGGGAAGCTTTCTTT.

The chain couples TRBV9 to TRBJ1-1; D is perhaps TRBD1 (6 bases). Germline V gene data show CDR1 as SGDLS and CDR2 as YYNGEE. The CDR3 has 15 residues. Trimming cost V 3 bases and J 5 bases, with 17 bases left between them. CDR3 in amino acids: CASSADQGSGTEAFF. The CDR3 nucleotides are TGTGCCAGCAGCGCCGATCAGGGGAGCGGGACTGAAGCTTTCTTT.

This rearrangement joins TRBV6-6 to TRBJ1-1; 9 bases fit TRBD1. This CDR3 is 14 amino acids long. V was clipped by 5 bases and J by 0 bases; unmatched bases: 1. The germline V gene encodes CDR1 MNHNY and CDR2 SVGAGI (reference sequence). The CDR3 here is CASSGQGLNTEAFF. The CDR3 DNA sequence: TGTGCCAGCAGTGGACAGGGGTTGAACACTGAAGCTTTCTTT.

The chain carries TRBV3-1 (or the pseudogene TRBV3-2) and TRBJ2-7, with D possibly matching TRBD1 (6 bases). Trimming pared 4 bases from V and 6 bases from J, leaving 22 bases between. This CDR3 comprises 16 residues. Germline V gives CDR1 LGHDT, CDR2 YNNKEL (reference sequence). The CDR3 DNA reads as TGTGCCAGCAGCCCATTGAGGGGGACCCGGGCATCCGAGCAGTACTTC. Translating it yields CASSPLRGTRASEQYF.

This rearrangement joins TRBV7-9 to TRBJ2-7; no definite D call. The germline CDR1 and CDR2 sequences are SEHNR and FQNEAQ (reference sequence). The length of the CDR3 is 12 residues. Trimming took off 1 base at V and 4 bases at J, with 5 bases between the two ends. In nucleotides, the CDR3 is TGTGCCAGCAGCTTAGAATTGTACGAGCAGTACTTC. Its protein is CASSLELYEQYF.

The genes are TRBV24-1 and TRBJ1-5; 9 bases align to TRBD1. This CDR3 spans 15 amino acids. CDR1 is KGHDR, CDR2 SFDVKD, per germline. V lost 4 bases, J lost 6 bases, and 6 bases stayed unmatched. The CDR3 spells CATSDTRQGGQPQHF. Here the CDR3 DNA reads TGTGCCACCAGTGACACCCGACAGGGGGGTCAGCCCCAGCATTTT.

The CDR3 DNA reads TGTGCCAGCAGTTCCGAGAGGAAACTGTTTTTT. Translated, it gives CASSSERKLFF. This chain uses TRBV28 with TRBJ1-4; D unclear. V shed 4 bases and J shed 11 bases, with 8 bases lying between them. The CDR3 length is 11 residues. Germline CDR1 reads MDHEN; CDR2 reads SYDVKM.

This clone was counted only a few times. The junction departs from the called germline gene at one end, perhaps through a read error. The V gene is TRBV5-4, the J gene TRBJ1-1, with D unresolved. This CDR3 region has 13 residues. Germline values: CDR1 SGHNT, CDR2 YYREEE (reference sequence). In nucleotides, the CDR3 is TGTGCCAGCACCTTGTCAGGAAGAACTGAAGCTTTCTTT. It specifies CASTLSGRTEAFF.

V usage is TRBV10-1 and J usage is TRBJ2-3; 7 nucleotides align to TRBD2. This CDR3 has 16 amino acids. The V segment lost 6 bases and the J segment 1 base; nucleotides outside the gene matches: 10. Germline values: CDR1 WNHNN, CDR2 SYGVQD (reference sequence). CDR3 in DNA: TGCGCCAGCAGCGACTGGGCGGCGGGGGGCACAGATACGCAGTATTTT. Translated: CASSDWAAGGTDTQYF.

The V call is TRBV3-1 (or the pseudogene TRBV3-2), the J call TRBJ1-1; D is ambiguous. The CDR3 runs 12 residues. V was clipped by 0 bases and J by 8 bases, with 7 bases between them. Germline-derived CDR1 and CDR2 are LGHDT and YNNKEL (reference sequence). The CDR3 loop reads CASSQDLVEAFF. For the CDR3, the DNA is TGTGCCAGCAGCCAAGATCTTGTAGAAGCTTTCTTT.